This T cell receptor (beta chain) was documented in a study of cytomegalovirus exposure and HLA in healthy donors. Study-wide background: The study's early data release held 80 million to 95 million unique TCRs from HLA-typed donors.

The germline V gene encodes CDR1 MNHEY and CDR2 SMNVEV (reference sequence). Trimming removed 7 bases from V and 3 bases from J, with 22 bases in between. This CDR3 has 17 residues. PCR used 60 Vbeta primers and 13 Jbeta primers. Clones were read by immunoSEQ multiplex PCR, and TCRdb kept only the in-frame ones, dropping some. Found here are around 120,000 clones, roughly 79% of them singletons; the top ten hold about 3.8%. In regard to this clone: Its antigen is currently unknown.

General observations from the study: In an earlier analysis, in roughly 580 donors, most V segments appeared productive either ~90% or ~30% of the time. Reports showed the classifier diagnosing cytomegalovirus status with high specificity and sensitivity.

The sequence came from a woman aged 30 to 39 in good health and CMV-seronegative. The chain recombines TRBV27 with TRBJ2-1, with D possibly being TRBD2 (6 bases). Input material: PBMCs. CDR3 sequence reads: CASTFLSPGLHYNEQFF. As DNA, the CDR3 is TGTGCCAGCACCTTCCTTAGCCCGGGACTCCACTACAATGAGCAGTTCTTC.